This TCR beta chain came from a study of T cells of healthy individuals. This clonotype was counted many times. TCRdb reprocessed the 5' RACE reads via MiXCR and lists one record per CDR3 protein. The sample records about 63,000 distinct CDR3 sequences, 15% to 20% being singletons. The CDR3 contains 15 residues. Trimming left V 2 bases short and J 9 bases short, with 17 bases between. Per the germline V gene, CDR1 is SEHNR and CDR2 is FQNEAQ (reference sequence). The TCR was taken from a human donor in good health. The chain has TRBV7-9 and TRBJ2-1; D uncertain. CDR3 sequence: CASSLPRAPMGEQFF. The CDR3 DNA reads as TGTGCCAGCAGCTTACCTCGGGCTCCTATGGGTGAGCAGTTCTTC.